This T cell receptor beta chain stems from a study of cytomegalovirus exposure and HLA in healthy donors. Findings and limits, study-wide: There were some public TCRs occurring in many donors, but most TCR sequences were rare. As was reported, the classifier diagnosed cytomegalovirus status with high specificity and sensitivity. 150 or so TCR beta chains were listed as cytomegalovirus-associated.

The donors were members of the validation cohort comprising about 120 subjects, separate from the approximately 670-subject first cohort. The CDR3 has 16 residues. Germline V gives CDR1 MDHEN, CDR2 SYDVKM. The germline V and J ends were trimmed by 1 base and 3 bases, with 14 bases remaining between them. Concerning this clone: Its antigen is unidentified.

Sequencing was performed with immunoSEQ multiplex PCR; in TCRdb, only in-frame clones are kept and a portion is missing. The top ten clones hold roughly 1.4% of a sample with about 110,000 clones, around 87% of them seen once. The clonotype originates from a woman aged 30 to 39 in good health and CMV-seropositive. Material for sequencing was PBMCs. The gene calls are TRBV28 and TRBJ2-3; D uncertain. The CDR3 spells CASSLFSEFGTDTQYF. The DNA for the CDR3 is TGTGCCAGCAGTTTATTCTCGGAGTTTGGGACAGATACGCAGTATTTT.